The 25 T cell receptor beta chains below come from one sample, sequenced in a study of regulatory T cells in long-lasting Graves disease. Building of the TCR beta libraries involved iRepertoire HTBI primers and Arm-PCR of CDR3 regions. One entry per CDR3 protein, called by TCRdb with MiXCR from the multiplex PCR reads. Of 500,000 or so distinct CDR3 sequences in the sample, about 15% were seen once. Time point reported: newly diagnosed GD, antithyroid drugs for less than 3 months. PBMC RNA was the source of the TCR library. This same sample was also part of a study on T cells in Graves' hyperthyroidism and ophthalmopathy.

The sequenced sample was peripheral blood mononuclear cells (PBMCs), obtained at new diagnosis, from a patient treated with antithyroid drugs. The receptors stem from a woman aged 50 to 60 with Graves disease.

The chain has TRBV20-1 and TRBJ2-7; 11 bases match TRBD2. Germline CDR1 is DFQATT and CDR2 is SNEGSKA (reference sequence). There are 14 residues in the CDR3. J was trimmed by 6 bases and V by 2 bases; bases with no gene match: 6. The CDR3 loop is CSARNPSGRSEQYF. The CDR3 coding sequence is TGCAGTGCTAGAAACCCTAGCGGGAGGTCCGAGCAGTACTTC.

This chain uses TRBV7-2 with TRBJ1-5; the D gene is possibly TRBD1 (5 bases). This CDR3 region has 16 residues. V was cut by 1 base and J by 5 bases, with 15 bases left in between. Germline CDR1 SGHTA, CDR2 FQGNSA. The CDR3 coding sequence is TGTGCCAGCAGCTTAGTTATAGGGGCTGTTTATCAGCCCCAGCATTTT. Translating it yields CASSLVIGAVYQPQHF.

In this sample, this clonotype turned up many times. The chain couples TRBV6-1 to TRBJ2-2; a possible D gene is TRBD2 (5 bases). This CDR3 is 14 amino acids long. Germline lookup yields CDR1 MNHNS and CDR2 SASEGT. Between the trimmed V and J ends, which lost 2 bases and 7 bases, there was a span of 11 bases. The CDR3 reads CASSEPTSGGELFF. The CDR3 nucleotides read TGTGCCAGCAGTGAACCTACTAGTGGCGGGGAGCTGTTTTTT.

The chain combines TRBV4-2 with TRBJ2-7; D possibly corresponds to TRBD2 (6 bases). The V gene's germline CDR1 is LGHNA and CDR2 YNFKEQ. CDR3 size: 15 residues. V lost 0 bases and J lost 0, with 9 bases in between. The CDR3 region has the DNA TGTGCCAGCAGCCAAGAGGGGACTCTCTCCTACGAGCAGTACTTC. It codes for CASSQEGTLSYEQYF.

The chain employs TRBV30 and TRBJ1-1; D possibly corresponds to TRBD1 (6 bases). CDR1 and CDR2 (germline): GTSNPN, SVGIG (reference sequence). Trimming removed 3 bases at V and 6 bases at J, with 14 bases between. The CDR3 runs 13 residues. CDR3 DNA: TGTGCCTGGAGCCCACAGGGAACTTCTGAAGCTTTCTTT. Amino acids: CAWSPQGTSEAFF.

At least ten counts were recorded for this clonotype. The rearrangement joins TRBV7-9 to TRBJ2-7; no definite D call. V shed 0 bases and J shed 6 bases, with 9 bases lying between them. The CDR3 is 13 amino acids. The V gene's germline CDR1 is SEHNR and CDR2 FQNEAQ (reference sequence). The CDR3 sequence is CASSLARVGEQYF. CDR3 in DNA: TGTGCCAGCAGCTTAGCCCGCGTGGGCGAGCAGTACTTC.

In its sample, this clonotype was seen many times. V usage is TRBV5-6 and J usage is TRBJ2-2; D is undetermined. The V end was cut by 0 bases, the J end by 1 base, with 4 bases between. Germline CDR1 and CDR2: SGHDT and YYEEEE. CDR3 length equals 14 residues. The CDR3 nucleotides read TGTGCCAGCAGCTTGGCGAAGAACACCGGGGAGCTGTTTTTT. It yields the protein CASSLAKNTGELFF.

This clonotype was detected only a few times. The V and J genes are TRBV14 and TRBJ2-1; D is uncertain. CDR3 length: 16 amino acids. CDR1 is SGHDN, CDR2 FVKESK, per germline. V lost 1 base and J 6 bases, leaving 16 bases between the germline ends. CDR3 in amino acids: CASSQGAAPFANEQFF. The CDR3 DNA is TGTGCCAGCAGCCAAGGGGCAGCGCCATTCGCCAATGAGCAGTTCTTC.

This clonotype has only a few counts. The CDR3 nucleotides read TGTGCCAGCAGTTTACCTTCAGGGGCTACGTTTGAAAAACTGTTTTTT. As protein: CASSLPSGATFEKLFF. This sequence joins TRBV28 and TRBJ1-4; a weak D match, TRBD1 (6 bases). V was cut by 2 bases and J by 7 bases, with 17 bases left in between. Germline V gene lookup returns CDR1 MDHEN and CDR2 SYDVKM. The CDR3 has 16 residues.

This clonotype was counted ten times or more. The chain is built from TRBV11-2 and TRBJ2-3; possibly TRBD1 or TRBD2 for D (5 bases each). The CDR3 sequence is 14 residues long. In germline, CDR1 is SGHAT, CDR2 FQNNGV. The V gene lost 4 bases and the J gene lost 4 bases, with 12 bases spanning the gap. Here the CDR3 DNA reads TGTGCCAGCAGCTGGGACCAAAGTGCAGATACGCAGTATTTT. It encodes CASSWDQSADTQYF.

In its sample, this clonotype was seen many times. The V call is TRBV12-3 or TRBV12-4, the J call TRBJ2-1; TRBD1 is a possible D gene (8 bases). There are 13 residues in the CDR3. V was cut by 4 bases and J by 9 bases, with 13 bases left in between. The CDR3 here is CASSSTGGGEQFF. The CDR3 region has the DNA TGTGCCAGCAGTTCTACAGGGGGGGGTGAGCAGTTCTTC.

This clonotype was seen a handful of times. CDR3 nucleotide sequence: TGCGCCAGCAGCCTCGACAGGGAGGGTGAAAAACTGTTTTTT. Translated, it gives CASSLDREGEKLFF. This chain connects TRBV5-1 to TRBJ1-4; the match to TRBD1 covers 7 bases. After removal of 4 bases from V and 7 bases from J, the junction contained 7 bases not matched to a gene. The CDR3 is made up of 14 amino acids. Germline-derived CDR1 and CDR2 are SGHRS and YFSETQ. Filled out from reference TRBV5-1 and TRBJ1-4, the complete variable domain reads KAGVTQTPRYLIKTRGQQVTLSCSPISGHRSVSWYQQTPGQGLQFLFEYFSETQRNKGNFPGRFSGRQFSNSRSEMNVSTLELGDSALYLCASSLDREGEKLFFGSGTQLSVL.

There are many counts of this clonotype. The chain joins TRBV20-1 to TRBJ1-2; 12 bases are shared with TRBD1. The junction had 12 bases not matched to a gene; V was cut back by 3 bases and J by 7 bases. CDR1 is DFQATT, CDR2 SNEGSKA, per germline (reference sequence). The CDR3 contains 16 residues. CDR3 sequence reads: CSARRPPGTGGSGYTF. As DNA, the CDR3 is TGCAGTGCTAGGAGGCCCCCCGGGACAGGGGGCTCTGGCTACACCTTC.

This clonotype was recorded many times. The genes are TRBV28 and TRBJ2-1; weak D call: TRBD1 (6 bases). The CDR3 has 18 residues. V lost 3 bases to trimming and J lost 5 bases, with 23 bases between them. The germline V gene has CDR1 MDHEN and CDR2 SYDVKM. CDR3 in amino acids: CASSLSNRASSLHNEQFF. In DNA form, the CDR3 reads TGTGCCAGCAGTTTGTCAAACAGGGCCAGTTCCCTTCACAATGAGCAGTTCTTC.

Many counts were recorded for this clonotype. The chain recombines TRBV27 with TRBJ2-6; D not certain. This CDR3 region has 16 residues. V lost 4 bases, J lost 4 bases, and 14 bases lay in between. Looked up from germline, CDR1 is MNHEY and CDR2 is SMNVEV (reference sequence). DNA for the CDR3: TGTGCCAGCAGTTACGACTGGGGATCGGGGGCCAACGTCCTGACTTTC. It translates to CASSYDWGSGANVLTF.

The chain uses TRBV5-6 and TRBJ1-5; D call uncertain. Trimming took off 1 base at V and 1 base at J, with 6 bases between the two ends. Germline CDR1 is SGHDT and CDR2 is YYEEEE. The CDR3 runs to 14 residues. The CDR3 region is CASSLLLSNQPQHF. CDR3 in DNA: TGTGCCAGCAGCTTGCTACTGAGCAATCAGCCCCAGCATTTT.

This clonotype has a count of ten or more. The chain has TRBV20-1 and TRBJ2-7; D is possibly TRBD2 (5 bases). Per germline, CDR1 DFQATT and CDR2 SNEGSKA (reference sequence). The CDR3 covers 14 residues. V lost 2 bases and J 6 bases, leaving 17 bases between the germline ends. CDR3 sequence (DNA): TGCAGTGCTAGACCGACCGGGATGAGCTTCGAGCAGTACTTC. Translating it yields CSARPTGMSFEQYF.

This clonotype occurred a few times. The chain links TRBV3-1 to TRBJ1-6; 8 bases fit TRBD1. In germline, CDR1 is LGHDT, CDR2 YNNKEL (reference sequence). With V trimmed by 2 bases and J by 14 bases, 5 bases remained unmatched. The CDR3 has 13 residues. As DNA, the CDR3 is TGTGCCAGCAGCCAAAACAGGGGGTACACCCTCCACTTT. Its protein is CASSQNRGYTLHF. The entire variable domain, with the rest obtained from reference TRBV3-1 and TRBJ1-6, is as follows: DTAVSQTPKYLVTQMGNDKSIKCEQNLGHDTMYWYKQDSKKFLKIMFSYNNKELIINETVPNRFSPKSPDKAHLNLHINSLELGDSAVYFCASSQNRGYTLHFGNGTRLTVT.

This clonotype has at least ten counts. The chain recombines TRBV6-5 with TRBJ2-7, with 10 bases identical to TRBD1. This CDR3 is built from 15 residues. V lost 4 bases and J lost 2; bases outside the gene matches: 5. Germline V gene sequence: CDR1 MNHEY, CDR2 SVGAGI. In DNA form, the CDR3 reads TGTGCCAGCAGTTCGGGACAGGGGTTAACCTACGAGCAGTACTTC. It specifies CASSSGQGLTYEQYF.

The chain links TRBV6-4 to TRBJ2-1; TRBD1 agrees at 9 bases. There are 14 residues in the CDR3. The junction had 8 bases not matched to a gene; V was cut back by 10 bases and J by 4 bases. Germline V gene sequence: CDR1 MRHNA, CDR2 SNTAGT. CDR3 region: CATSQGAKYNEQFF. Written as DNA, the CDR3 is TGTGCCACATCACAGGGGGCTAAGTACAATGAGCAGTTCTTC.

This clonotype was picked up many times. The CDR3 sequence is CASGGNEQYF. The CDR3 region has the DNA TGTGCCAGCGGAGGGAACGAGCAGTACTTC. This chain links TRBV12-3 or TRBV12-4 with TRBJ2-7, with a possible D match to TRBD2 (6 bases). V was clipped by 8 bases and J by 5 bases, with 7 bases between them. The CDR3 is 10 residues long.

The genes are TRBV5-1 and TRBJ2-1, with D perhaps matching TRBD2 (8 bases). The CDR3 is 15 amino acids. V lost 0 bases and J 9 bases, leaving 16 bases between the germline ends. The germline gives CDR1 SGHRS, CDR2 YFSETQ. The CDR3 region has the DNA TGCGCCAGCAGCTTGGAGGGACTAGGGGGCGGTGAGCAGTTCTTC. Protein product: CASSLEGLGGGEQFF. Complete variable domain (other parts from reference TRBV5-1 and TRBJ2-1): KAGVTQTPRYLIKTRGQQVTLSCSPISGHRSVSWYQQTPGQGLQFLFEYFSETQRNKGNFPGRFSGRQFSNSRSEMNVSTLELGDSALYLCASSLEGLGGGEQFFGPGTRLTVL.

The sample holds many counts of this clonotype. V and J are TRBV6-4 and TRBJ1-5, with D uncertain. The germline V gene has CDR1 MRHNA and CDR2 SNTAGT. V shed 6 bases and J shed 4 bases, with 7 bases lying between them. The CDR3 spans 12 residues. CDR3 sequence: CASRTENQPQHF. The DNA for the CDR3 is TGTGCCAGCAGGACGGAAAATCAGCCCCAGCATTTT.

This clonotype was seen ten or more times. The chain recombines TRBV3-1 with TRBJ2-7; D unresolved. From germline, CDR1 is LGHDT and CDR2 YNNKEL (reference sequence). The CDR3 has 13 amino acids. V dropped 0 bases and J dropped 7 bases, with 10 bases sitting between them. CDR3 sequence: CASSQDRVREQYF. The CDR3 DNA sequence: TGTGCCAGCAGCCAAGACCGGGTTCGGGAGCAGTACTTC.

This clonotype occurred many times. The chain recombines TRBV29-1 with TRBJ1-4, with no clear D. The CDR3 covers 14 residues. V was trimmed by 7 bases and J by 3 bases, leaving 15 bases between them. Per the germline V gene, CDR1 is SQVTM and CDR2 is ANQGSEA. The CDR3 is CSAKGGAANEKLFF. The CDR3, as DNA: TGCAGCGCTAAAGGAGGCGCGGCTAATGAAAAACTGTTTTTT. The full variable domain, completed using reference TRBV29-1 and TRBJ1-4, is SAVISQKPSRDICQRGTSLTIQCQVDSQVTMMFWYRQQPGQSLTLIATANQGSEATYESGFVIDKFPISRPNLTFSTLTVSNMSPEDSSIYLCSAKGGAANEKLFFGSGTQLSVL.